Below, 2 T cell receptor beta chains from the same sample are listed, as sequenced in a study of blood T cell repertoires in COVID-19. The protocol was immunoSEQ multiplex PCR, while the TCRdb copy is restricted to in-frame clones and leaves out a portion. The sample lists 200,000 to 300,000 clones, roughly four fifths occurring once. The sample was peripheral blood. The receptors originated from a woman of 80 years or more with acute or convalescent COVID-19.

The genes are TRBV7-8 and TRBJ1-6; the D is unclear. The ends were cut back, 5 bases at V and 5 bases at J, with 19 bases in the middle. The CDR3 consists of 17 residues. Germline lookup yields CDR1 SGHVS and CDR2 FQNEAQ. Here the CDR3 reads CASSLNSGRDNNSPLHF. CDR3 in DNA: TGTGCCAGCAGCCTAAATAGTGGGAGGGATAATAATTCACCCCTCCACTTT.

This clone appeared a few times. The CDR3 bases are TGTGCCAGCACCGGGACAGCTTCACCCCTCCACTTT. It is translated as CASTGTASPLHF. The J gene is TRBJ1-6, the V gene TRBV2; 7 bases match TRBD1. With 7 bases clipped from V and 9 bases from J, the junction kept 3 bases outside the gene matches. The V gene's germline CDR1 is SNHLY and CDR2 FYNNEI. There are 12 residues in the CDR3.